The 18 T cell receptor beta chains below come from one sample, sequenced in a study of spatial heterogeneity in lung cancer (dated by TCRdb to between 2018 and 2021). Sample time point, as interpreted from the label and publication: blood at routine non-recurrence follow-up after resection. TCR sequencing used whole RNA extracted from tumor and nontumor lung tissue, or from cryopreserved PBMC samples, without cell sorting. Libraries were built with 5' RACE. The sequencer listed for this sample is NextSeq 500. TCRdb trimmed public reads at Q25 via fastp, called clones via MiXCR and kept in-frame beta chains. One record per CDR3 amino acid sequence lists the most common genes and DNA. This sample comprises around 110,000 distinct CDR3 sequences, roughly an eighth of them detected only once. The top ten hold approximately 17% of the sample. Specimen: PBMCs, collected at follow-up. All receptors derive from a male donor with early-stage non-small cell lung cancer.

The chain recombines TRBV2 with TRBJ2-5; 9 nucleotides match TRBD1. V trimming: 7 bases; J trimming: 4 bases; junction bases outside the gene matches: 10. The V gene's germline CDR1 is SNHLY and CDR2 FYNNEI. The CDR3 spans 15 residues. CDR3 residues: CASNRDRAGLETQYF. Written as DNA, the CDR3 is TGTGCCAGCAACCGGGACAGGGCCGGATTAGAGACCCAGTACTTC.

This clonotype was detected only a few times. The chain links TRBV4-2 to TRBJ2-1; D remains unclear. The V gene lost 0 bases and the J gene lost 6 bases, with 6 bases spanning the gap. This CDR3 has 13 amino acids. Germline-derived CDR1 and CDR2 are LGHNA and YNFKEQ. The CDR3 protein is CASSQDRVNEQFF. CDR3 DNA sequence: TGTGCCAGCAGCCAAGATAGGGTCAATGAGCAGTTCTTC.

This clonotype was detected many times. The chain has TRBV11-2 and TRBJ2-7; D gene uncertain. Trimming pared 6 bases from V and 3 bases from J, leaving 3 bases between. The CDR3 totals 10 residues. Germline CDR1 and CDR2: SGHAT and FQNNGV. This chain's CDR3 is CASSHYEQYF. Here the CDR3 DNA reads TGTGCCAGCAGTCACTACGAGCAGTACTTC.

This clonotype rates as medium-sized. The V call is TRBV4-1, the J call TRBJ2-3; 12 bases map to TRBD2. Germline-derived CDR1 and CDR2 are MGHRA and YSYEKL. Trimming at V came to 2 bases and at J to 4 bases, leaving 4 bases not matched to a gene. The CDR3 covers 16 residues. This CDR3 reads CASSQSRLAGADTQYF. The CDR3 region has the DNA TGCGCCAGCAGCCAAAGTCGACTAGCGGGGGCAGATACGCAGTATTTT.

This clonotype is categorized as medium-sized (0.01 to 0.1%). The rearrangement joins TRBV12-3 or TRBV12-4 to TRBJ1-5; D not certain. V lost 1 base and J 4 bases, leaving 8 bases between the germline ends. The CDR3 length is 14 residues. The CDR3 bases are TGTGCCAGCAGTTTAGGGCTGAGAAATCAGCCCCAGCATTTT. It codes for CASSLGLRNQPQHF.

This clonotype was counted at least ten times. The chain has TRBV7-9 and TRBJ2-1; D uncertain. Germline V gives CDR1 SEHNR, CDR2 FQNEAQ (reference sequence). Trimming pared 3 bases from V and 9 bases from J, leaving 15 bases between. The CDR3 consists of 14 residues. CDR3 protein: CASSLSLPRAEQFF. CDR3 coding DNA: TGTGCCAGCAGCTTGTCTCTCCCTCGGGCTGAGCAGTTCTTC.

A few counts support this clonotype. This chain links TRBV6-5 with TRBJ1-5, with a possible D match to TRBD1 (6 bases). The CDR3 extends over 15 amino acids. Trimming pared 4 bases from V and 4 bases from J, leaving 14 bases between. Germline V CDR1 and CDR2: MNHEY, SVGAGI. DNA for the CDR3: TGTGCCAGCAGTTCCTTTAGGGGGACTAATCAGCCCCAGCATTTT. This codes for CASSSFRGTNQPQHF.

For this clonotype: The junction shows a germline mismatch at one end, possibly a read error. This chain connects TRBV28 to TRBJ2-7; D perhaps matches TRBD1 (5 bases). The CDR3 runs to 14 residues. Germline-derived CDR1 and CDR2 are MDHEN and SYDVKM. CDR3 nucleotide sequence: TGTGTCAGCACCAAGGGGCGACCCCCCTACGAGCAGTACTTC. It codes for CVSTKGRPPYEQYF.

The chain is built from TRBV6-5 and TRBJ2-5; the match to TRBD2 covers 12 bases. CDR3 length: 15 amino acids. Germline trimming cut 6 bases from V and 1 base from J; bases unmatched to any gene: 3. Germline CDR1 is MNHEY and CDR2 is SVGAGI. The CDR3 here is CASRTTSGGQETQYF. The CDR3 DNA is TGTGCCAGCAGAACGACTAGCGGGGGCCAAGAGACCCAGTACTTC.

The CDR3 here is CSASTLGTGSFDEQFF. The CDR3 DNA sequence: TGCAGTGCTAGCACACTCGGGACAGGGAGTTTTGATGAGCAGTTCTTC. The chain has TRBV20-1 and TRBJ2-1, with TRBD1 matching over 9 bases. CDR3 length: 16 amino acids. V lost 3 bases, J lost 8 bases, and 14 bases stayed unmatched. Germline CDR1 DFQATT, CDR2 SNEGSKA (reference sequence).

There are a few counts of this clonotype. CDR3: CASSESLLPHRFF. For the CDR3, the DNA is TGCGCCAGCAGTGAAAGTTTGCTGCCCCATCGGTTCTTC. The V call is TRBV10-1, the J call TRBJ2-1; no reliable D call. From germline, CDR1 is WNHNN and CDR2 SYGVQD (reference sequence). Trimming stripped 3 bases from V and 15 bases from J, with 18 bases between. The CDR3 length is 13 residues.

The J gene is TRBJ1-1, the V gene TRBV28; D is undetermined. Trimming stripped 7 bases from V and 3 bases from J, with 12 bases between. This CDR3 region has 13 residues. Germline V gene lookup returns CDR1 MDHEN and CDR2 SYDVKM. The CDR3 spells CASTDTRDTEAFF. Here the CDR3 DNA reads TGTGCCAGCACCGATACCCGGGACACTGAAGCTTTCTTT.

The table lists this clonotype with a few counts. The V call is TRBV6-2 or TRBV6-3, the J call TRBJ2-1; 10 bases map to TRBD2. V shed 0 bases and J 9 bases; nucleotides not matched to a gene: 5. This CDR3 spans 15 amino acids. Germline CDR1 and CDR2: MNHEY and SVGEGT. CDR3 region: CASSYSGLAATEQFF. The DNA of the CDR3 is TGTGCCAGCAGTTACTCCGGACTAGCGGCCACTGAGCAGTTCTTC.

The V and J genes are TRBV4-2 and TRBJ2-1, with 9 bases identical to TRBD2. Germline trimming cut 0 bases from V and 7 bases from J; bases unmatched to any gene: 7. This CDR3 is built from 16 residues. From germline, CDR1 is LGHNA and CDR2 YNFKEQ. CDR3 in amino acids: CASSQEEAGGMNEQFF. CDR3 nucleotide sequence: TGTGCCAGCAGCCAAGAGGAAGCGGGGGGCATGAATGAGCAGTTCTTC.

This clonotype was counted many times. The chain has TRBV24-1 and TRBJ2-5; 7 positions match TRBD1. Trimming cost V 1 base and J 3 bases; bases outside gene matches: 4. Germline V CDR1 and CDR2: KGHDR, SFDVKD. The CDR3 spans 15 residues. Written as DNA, the CDR3 is TGTGCCACCAGTGATTTCGGGACAGTTGAAGAGACCCAGTACTTC. As protein: CATSDFGTVEETQYF.

The CDR3: CASSLGDRGHTEAFF. CDR3 nucleotides: TGTGCCAGCAGCTTAGGAGACAGGGGGCACACTGAAGCTTTCTTT. This chain uses TRBV11-2 with TRBJ1-1; 10 bases match TRBD1. Unmatched junction bases numbered 2, after V lost 1 base and J lost 3 bases. Germline V gene lookup returns CDR1 SGHAT and CDR2 FQNNGV. This CDR3 is 15 amino acids long.

The chain combines TRBV4-1 with TRBJ2-5, with a tentative D call TRBD2 (6 bases). Trimming shortened V by 2 bases and J by 4 bases, and 14 bases separated the two germline ends. Germline lookup yields CDR1 MGHRA and CDR2 YSYEKL. The CDR3 totals 15 residues. CDR3 in amino acids: CASSQYGTRGETQYF. In nucleotides, the CDR3 is TGCGCCAGCAGCCAATACGGGACTCGAGGAGAGACCCAGTACTTC.

There are many counts of this clonotype. The chain combines TRBV4-3 with TRBJ1-3, with D unclear. V was shortened by 0 bases and J by 0 bases, with 9 bases between the two germline ends. In germline, CDR1 is LGHNA, CDR2 YSLEER. The length of the CDR3 is 16 residues. CDR3 DNA sequence: TGCGCCAGCAGCCAAGAGGGAGTCCCCTCTGGAAACACCATATATTTT. This sequence encodes CASSQEGVPSGNTIYF.